This T cell receptor beta chain was identified during a study of regulatory T cells in long-lasting Graves disease. Study results and caveats: TRBV28 was favored in persistent disease, as were TRBJ1-2 and TRBJ2-5.

Construction of the TCR beta libraries employed iRepertoire HTBI primers in conjunction with Arm-PCR of CDR3 regions. Using its own MiXCR run on the multiplex PCR reads, TCRdb lists one record per CDR3 protein. Of a few hundred thousand distinct CDR3 sequences listed, roughly 21% are singletons. V was pared by 8 bases and J by 4 bases, with 14 bases between. The CDR3 is made up of 13 amino acids. A remark on this clonotype: The antigen is unknown.

The sample's time point: persistent/refractory GD, antithyroid drugs over 5 years with positive TRAb. The authors made the TCR library using RNA they extracted from PBMCs. The receptor's source is a female donor with Graves disease. This chain connects TRBV12-3 or TRBV12-4 to TRBJ1-2; D remains ambiguous. The specimen was peripheral blood mononuclear cells (PBMCs), collected when the disease was refractory, from a patient treated with antithyroid drugs. CDR3 residues: CASAGRSGYGYTF. The CDR3 DNA is TGTGCCAGCGCTGGGAGGTCAGGCTATGGCTACACCTTC.